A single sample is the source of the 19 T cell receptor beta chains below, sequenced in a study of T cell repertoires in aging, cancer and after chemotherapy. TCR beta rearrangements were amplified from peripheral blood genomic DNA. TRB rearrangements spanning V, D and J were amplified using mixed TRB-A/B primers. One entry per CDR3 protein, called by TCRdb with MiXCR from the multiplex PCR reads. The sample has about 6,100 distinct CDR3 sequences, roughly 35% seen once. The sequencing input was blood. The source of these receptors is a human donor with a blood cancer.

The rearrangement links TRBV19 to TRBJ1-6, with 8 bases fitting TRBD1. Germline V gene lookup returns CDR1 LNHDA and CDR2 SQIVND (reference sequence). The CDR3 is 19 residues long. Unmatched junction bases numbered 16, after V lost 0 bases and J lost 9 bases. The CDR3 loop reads CASSIDPPFRTGMASPLHF. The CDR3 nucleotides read TGTGCCAGTAGTATAGACCCCCCCTTCCGGACAGGGATGGCTTCACCCCTCCACTTT.

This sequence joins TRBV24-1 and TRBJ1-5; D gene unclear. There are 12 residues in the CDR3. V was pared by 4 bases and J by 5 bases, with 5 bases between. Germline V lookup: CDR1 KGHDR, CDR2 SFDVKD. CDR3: CATSEQDQPQHF. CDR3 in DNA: TGTGCCACCAGTGAACAAGATCAGCCCCAGCATTTT.

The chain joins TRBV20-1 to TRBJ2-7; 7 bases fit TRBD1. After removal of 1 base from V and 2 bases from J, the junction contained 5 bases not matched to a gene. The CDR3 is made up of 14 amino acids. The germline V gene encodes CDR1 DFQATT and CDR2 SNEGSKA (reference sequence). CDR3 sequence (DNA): TGCAGTGCTAGAGCCCCCAGGGGGACCTACGAGCAGTACTTC. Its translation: CSARAPRGTYEQYF.

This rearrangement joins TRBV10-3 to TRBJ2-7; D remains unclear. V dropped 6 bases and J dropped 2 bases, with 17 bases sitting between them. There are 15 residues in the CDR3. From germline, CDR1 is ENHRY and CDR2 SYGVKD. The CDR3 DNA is TGTGCCATCAGCGATCAGCGTGAACCTACCTACGAGCAGTACTTC. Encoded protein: CAISDQREPTYEQYF.

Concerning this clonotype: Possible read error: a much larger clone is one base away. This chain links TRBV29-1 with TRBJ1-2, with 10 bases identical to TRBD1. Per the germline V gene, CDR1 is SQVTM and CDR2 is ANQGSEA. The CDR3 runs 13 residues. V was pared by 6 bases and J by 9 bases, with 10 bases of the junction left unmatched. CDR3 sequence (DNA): TGCAGCGTCTTACGACAGGGGGCGGGCAGCTACACCTTC. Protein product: CSVLRQGAGSYTF.

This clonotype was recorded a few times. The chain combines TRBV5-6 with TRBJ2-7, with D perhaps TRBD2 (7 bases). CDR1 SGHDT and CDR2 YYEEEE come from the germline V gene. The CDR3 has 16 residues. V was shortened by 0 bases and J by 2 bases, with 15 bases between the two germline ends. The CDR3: CASSLAPGEGAYEQYF. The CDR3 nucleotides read TGTGCCAGCAGCTTGGCCCCAGGGGAGGGCGCCTACGAGCAGTACTTC.

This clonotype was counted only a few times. The chain's CDR3 is CASGFGFSYEQYF. The CDR3 DNA follows: TGTGCCAGCGGATTCGGATTCTCCTACGAGCAGTACTTC. This sequence joins TRBV27 and TRBJ2-7, with D uncertain. The ends were cut back, 8 bases at V and 0 bases at J, with 11 bases in the middle. Germline V gives CDR1 MNHEY, CDR2 SMNVEV (reference sequence). CDR3 length equals 13 residues.

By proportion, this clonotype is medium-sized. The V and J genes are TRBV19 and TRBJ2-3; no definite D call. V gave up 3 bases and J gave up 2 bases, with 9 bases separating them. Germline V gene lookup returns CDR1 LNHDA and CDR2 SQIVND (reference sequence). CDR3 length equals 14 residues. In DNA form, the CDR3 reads TGTGCCAGTAGTATCCCTAGGCCCACAGATACGCAGTATTTT. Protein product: CASSIPRPTDTQYF.

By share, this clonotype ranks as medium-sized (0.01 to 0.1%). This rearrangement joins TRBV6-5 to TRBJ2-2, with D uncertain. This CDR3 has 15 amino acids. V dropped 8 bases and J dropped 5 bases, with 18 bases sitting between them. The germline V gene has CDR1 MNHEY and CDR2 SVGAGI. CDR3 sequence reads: CASRKYNTETGELFF. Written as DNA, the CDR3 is TGTGCCAGCCGGAAGTATAACACGGAGACCGGGGAGCTGTTTTTT.

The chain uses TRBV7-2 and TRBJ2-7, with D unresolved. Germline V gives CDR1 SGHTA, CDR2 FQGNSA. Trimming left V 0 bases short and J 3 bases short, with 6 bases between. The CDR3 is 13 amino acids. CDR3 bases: TGTGCCAGCAGCTTAGCGGTTCTCTACGAGCAGTACTTC. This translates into CASSLAVLYEQYF.

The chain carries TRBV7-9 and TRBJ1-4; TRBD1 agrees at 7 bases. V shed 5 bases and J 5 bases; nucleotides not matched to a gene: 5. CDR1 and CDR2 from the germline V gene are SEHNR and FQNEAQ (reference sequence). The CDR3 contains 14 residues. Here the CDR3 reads CASSAGQMNEKLFF. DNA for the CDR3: TGTGCCAGCAGCGCGGGACAGATGAATGAAAAACTGTTTTTT.

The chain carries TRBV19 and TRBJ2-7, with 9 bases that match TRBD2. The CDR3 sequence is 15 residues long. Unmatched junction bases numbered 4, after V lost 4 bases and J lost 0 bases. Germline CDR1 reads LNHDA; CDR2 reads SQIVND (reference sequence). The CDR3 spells CASSNSGGSSYEQYF. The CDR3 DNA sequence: TGTGCCAGTAGTAACAGCGGGGGGTCCTCCTACGAGCAGTACTTC.

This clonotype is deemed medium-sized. CDR3: CATSTDRGGYQETQYF. In DNA form, the CDR3 reads TGTGCCACCAGCACGGACAGGGGTGGGTACCAAGAGACCCAGTACTTC. This chain uses TRBV15 with TRBJ2-5, with 9 positions matching TRBD1. The CDR3 is 16 residues long. J gave up 0 bases and V 4 bases, and 6 bases lay outside the gene matches. CDR1 and CDR2 (germline): LNHNV, YYDKDF (reference sequence).

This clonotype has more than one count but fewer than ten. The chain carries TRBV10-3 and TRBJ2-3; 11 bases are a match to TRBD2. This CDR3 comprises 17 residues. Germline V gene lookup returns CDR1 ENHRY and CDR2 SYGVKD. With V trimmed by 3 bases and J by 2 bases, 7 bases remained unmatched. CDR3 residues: CAISDPTSGTYTDTQYF. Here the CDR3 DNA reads TGTGCCATCAGTGATCCGACTAGCGGGACGTACACAGATACGCAGTATTTT.

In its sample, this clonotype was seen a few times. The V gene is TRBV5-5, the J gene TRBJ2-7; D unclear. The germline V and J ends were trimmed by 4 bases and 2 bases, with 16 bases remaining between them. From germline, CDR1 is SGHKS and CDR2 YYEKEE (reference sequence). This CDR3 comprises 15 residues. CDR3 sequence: CASSAAPSGTYEQYF. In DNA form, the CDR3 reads TGTGCCAGCAGCGCGGCCCCCTCGGGCACCTACGAGCAGTACTTC.

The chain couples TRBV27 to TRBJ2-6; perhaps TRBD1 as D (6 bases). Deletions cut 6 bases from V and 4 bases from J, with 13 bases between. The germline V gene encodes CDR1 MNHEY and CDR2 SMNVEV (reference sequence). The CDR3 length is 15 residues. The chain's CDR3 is CASRNRAAGANVLTF. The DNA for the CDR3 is TGTGCCAGCAGAAACAGGGCTGCCGGGGCCAACGTCCTGACTTTC.

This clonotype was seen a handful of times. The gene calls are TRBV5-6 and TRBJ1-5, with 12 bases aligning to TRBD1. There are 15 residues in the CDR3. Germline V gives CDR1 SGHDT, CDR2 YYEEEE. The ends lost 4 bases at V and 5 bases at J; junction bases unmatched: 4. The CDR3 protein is CASSQRDRGHQPQHF. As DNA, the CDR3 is TGTGCCAGCAGCCAACGGGACAGGGGGCATCAGCCCCAGCATTTT. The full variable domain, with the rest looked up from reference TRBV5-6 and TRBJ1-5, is DAGVTQSPTHLIKTRGQQVTLRCSPKSGHDTVSWYQQALGQGPQFIFQYYEEEERQRGNFPDRFSGHQFPNYSSELNVNALLLGDSALYLCASSQRDRGHQPQHFGDGTRLSIL.

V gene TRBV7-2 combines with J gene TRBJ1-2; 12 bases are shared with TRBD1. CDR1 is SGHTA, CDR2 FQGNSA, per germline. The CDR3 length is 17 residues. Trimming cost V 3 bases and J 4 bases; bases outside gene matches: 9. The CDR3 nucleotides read TGTGCCAGCAGCTTGGGACAGGGGGCAATATCGGGCTATGGCTACACCTTC. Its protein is CASSLGQGAISGYGYTF.

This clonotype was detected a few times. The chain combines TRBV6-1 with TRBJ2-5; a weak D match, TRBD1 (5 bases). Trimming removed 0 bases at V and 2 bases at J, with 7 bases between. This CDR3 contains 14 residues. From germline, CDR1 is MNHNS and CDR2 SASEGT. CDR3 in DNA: TGTGCCAGCAGTGAAGCTCAGGGACAAGAGACCCAGTACTTC. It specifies CASSEAQGQETQYF.